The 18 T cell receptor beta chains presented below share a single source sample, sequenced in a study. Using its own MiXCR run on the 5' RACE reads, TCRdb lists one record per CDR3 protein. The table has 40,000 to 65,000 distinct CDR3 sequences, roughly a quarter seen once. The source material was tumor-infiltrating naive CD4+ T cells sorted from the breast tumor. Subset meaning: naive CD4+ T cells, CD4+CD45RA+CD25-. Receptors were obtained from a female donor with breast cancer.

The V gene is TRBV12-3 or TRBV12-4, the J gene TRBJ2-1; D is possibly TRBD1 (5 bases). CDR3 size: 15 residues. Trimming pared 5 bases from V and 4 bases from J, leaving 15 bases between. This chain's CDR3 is CASSPDRAYYNEQFF. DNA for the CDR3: TGTGCCAGCAGTCCCGACAGAGCATATTACAATGAGCAGTTCTTC.

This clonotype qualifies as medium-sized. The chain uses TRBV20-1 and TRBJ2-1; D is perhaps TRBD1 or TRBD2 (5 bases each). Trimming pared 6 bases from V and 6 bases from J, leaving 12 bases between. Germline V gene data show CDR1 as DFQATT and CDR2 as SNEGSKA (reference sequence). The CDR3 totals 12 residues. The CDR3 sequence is CSARKGPNEQFF. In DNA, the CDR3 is TGCAGTGCCAGGAAGGGACCCAATGAGCAGTTCTTC.

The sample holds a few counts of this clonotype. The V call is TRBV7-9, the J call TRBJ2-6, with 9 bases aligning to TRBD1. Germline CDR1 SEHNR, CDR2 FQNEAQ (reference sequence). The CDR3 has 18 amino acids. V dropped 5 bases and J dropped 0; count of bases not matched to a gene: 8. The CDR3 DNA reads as TGTGCCAGCAGCGCATCGGGACAGGGCCACTCTGGGGCCAACGTCCTGACTTTC. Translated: CASSASGQGHSGANVLTF.

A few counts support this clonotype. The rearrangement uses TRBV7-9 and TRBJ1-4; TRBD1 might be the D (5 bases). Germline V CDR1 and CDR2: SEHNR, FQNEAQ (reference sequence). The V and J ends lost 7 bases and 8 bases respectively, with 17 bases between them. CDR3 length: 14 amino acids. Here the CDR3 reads CASTGGGWREKLFF. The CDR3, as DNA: TGTGCCAGCACCGGGGGAGGTTGGAGGGAAAAACTGTTTTTT.

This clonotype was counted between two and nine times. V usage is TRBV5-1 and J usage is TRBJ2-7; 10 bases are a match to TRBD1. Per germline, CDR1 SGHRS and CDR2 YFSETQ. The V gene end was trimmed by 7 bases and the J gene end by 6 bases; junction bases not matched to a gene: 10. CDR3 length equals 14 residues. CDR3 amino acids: CASSRQGAAVEQYF. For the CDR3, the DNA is TGCGCCAGCTCCAGACAGGGGGCGGCCGTCGAGCAGTACTTC.

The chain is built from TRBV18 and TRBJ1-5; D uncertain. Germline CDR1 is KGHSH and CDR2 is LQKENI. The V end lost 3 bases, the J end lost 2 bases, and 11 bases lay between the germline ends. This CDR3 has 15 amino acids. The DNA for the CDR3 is TGTGCCAGCTCACCGGAAGGGCTTGGCAATCAGCCCCAGCATTTT. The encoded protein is CASSPEGLGNQPQHF. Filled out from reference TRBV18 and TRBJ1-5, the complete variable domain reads NAGVMQNPRHLVRRRGQEARLRCSPMKGHSHVYWYRQLPEEGLKFMVYLQKENIIDESGMPKERFSAEFPKEGPSILRIQQVVRGDSAAYFCASSPEGLGNQPQHFGDGTRLSIL.

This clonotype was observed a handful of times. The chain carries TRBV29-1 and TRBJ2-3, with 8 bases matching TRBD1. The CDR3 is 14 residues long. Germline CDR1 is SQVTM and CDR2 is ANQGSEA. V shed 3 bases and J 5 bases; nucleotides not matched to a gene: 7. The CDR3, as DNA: TGCAGCGTTGAGGCAGGGGGCGGTGGAGATACGCAGTATTTT. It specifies CSVEAGGGGDTQYF.

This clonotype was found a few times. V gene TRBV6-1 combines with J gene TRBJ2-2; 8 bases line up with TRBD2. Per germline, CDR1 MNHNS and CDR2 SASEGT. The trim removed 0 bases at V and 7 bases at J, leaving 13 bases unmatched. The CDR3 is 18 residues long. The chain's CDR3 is CASSEAMRGAGGRGELFF. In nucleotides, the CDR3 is TGTGCCAGCAGTGAAGCGATGCGAGGGGCGGGAGGCCGCGGGGAGCTGTTTTTT.

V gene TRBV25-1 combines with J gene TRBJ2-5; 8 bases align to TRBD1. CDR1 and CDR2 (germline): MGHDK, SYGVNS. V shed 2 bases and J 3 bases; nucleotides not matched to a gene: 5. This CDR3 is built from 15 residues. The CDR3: CASSEPGQGEETQYF. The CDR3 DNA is TGTGCCAGCAGTGAACCCGGACAGGGTGAAGAGACCCAGTACTTC.

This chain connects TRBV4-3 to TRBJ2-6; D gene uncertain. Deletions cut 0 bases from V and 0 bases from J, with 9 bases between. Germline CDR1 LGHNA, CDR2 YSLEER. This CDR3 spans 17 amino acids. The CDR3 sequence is CASSQDVTVSGANVLTF. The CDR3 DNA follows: TGCGCCAGCAGCCAAGATGTGACTGTCTCTGGGGCCAACGTCCTGACTTTC.

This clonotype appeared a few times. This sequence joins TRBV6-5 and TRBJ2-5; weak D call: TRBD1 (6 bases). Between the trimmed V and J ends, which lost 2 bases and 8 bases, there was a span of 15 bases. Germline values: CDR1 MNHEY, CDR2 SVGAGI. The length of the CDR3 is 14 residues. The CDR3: CASSYRGQSDTQYF. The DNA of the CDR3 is TGTGCCAGCAGTTACCGTGGACAGAGCGATACCCAGTACTTC.

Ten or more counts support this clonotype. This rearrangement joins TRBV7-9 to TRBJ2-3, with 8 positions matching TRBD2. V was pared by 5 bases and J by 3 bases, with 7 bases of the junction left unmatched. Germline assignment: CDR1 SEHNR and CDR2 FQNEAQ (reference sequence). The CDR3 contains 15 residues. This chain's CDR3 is CASSPPGGRTDTQYF. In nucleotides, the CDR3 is TGTGCCAGCAGCCCCCCGGGGGGGAGGACAGATACGCAGTATTTT.

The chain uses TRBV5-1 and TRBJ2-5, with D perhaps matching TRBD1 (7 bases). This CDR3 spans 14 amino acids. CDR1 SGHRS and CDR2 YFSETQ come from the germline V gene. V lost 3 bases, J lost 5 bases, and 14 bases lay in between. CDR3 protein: CASSWQGGLETQYF. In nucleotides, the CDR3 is TGCGCCAGCAGCTGGCAGGGGGGCTTGGAGACCCAGTACTTC.

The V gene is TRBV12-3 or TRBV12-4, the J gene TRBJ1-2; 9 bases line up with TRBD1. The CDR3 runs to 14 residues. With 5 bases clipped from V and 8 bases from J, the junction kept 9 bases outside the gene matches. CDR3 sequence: CASSPAGTGWGYTF. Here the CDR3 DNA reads TGTGCCAGCAGTCCCGCCGGGACAGGGTGGGGCTACACCTTC.

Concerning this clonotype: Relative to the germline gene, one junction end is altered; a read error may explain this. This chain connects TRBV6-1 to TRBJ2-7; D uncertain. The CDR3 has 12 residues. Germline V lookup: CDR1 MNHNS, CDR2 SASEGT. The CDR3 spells CASSEAKLDQDF. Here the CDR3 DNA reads TGTGCCAGCAGTGAAGCAAAACTCGATCAGGACTTC.

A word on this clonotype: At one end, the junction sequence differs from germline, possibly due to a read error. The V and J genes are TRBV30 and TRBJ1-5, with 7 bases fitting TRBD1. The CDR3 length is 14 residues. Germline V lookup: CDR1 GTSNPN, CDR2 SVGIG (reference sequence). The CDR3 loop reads CAWSVGIWGQPPHF. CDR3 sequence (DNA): TGTGCCTGGAGTGTGGGAATCTGGGGACAGCCCCCGCATTTT.

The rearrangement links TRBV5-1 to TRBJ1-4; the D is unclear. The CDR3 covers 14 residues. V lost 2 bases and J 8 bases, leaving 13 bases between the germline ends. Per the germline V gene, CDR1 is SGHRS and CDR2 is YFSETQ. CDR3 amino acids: CASSFRDRKEKLFF. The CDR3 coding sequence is TGCGCCAGCAGCTTTCGAGACCGGAAAGAAAAACTGTTTTTT.

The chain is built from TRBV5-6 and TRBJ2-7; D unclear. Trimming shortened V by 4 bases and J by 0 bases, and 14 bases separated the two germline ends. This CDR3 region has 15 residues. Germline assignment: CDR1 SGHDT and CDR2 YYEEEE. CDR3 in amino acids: CASSQLDANSYEQYF. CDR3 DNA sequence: TGTGCCAGCAGCCAGCTGGACGCCAACTCCTACGAGCAGTACTTC.